This entry features one T cell receptor beta chain sequence. This entry belongs to a study of T cell changes during pregnancy in multiple sclerosis. This CDR3 has 14 amino acids. The V and J ends lost 5 bases and 4 bases, in that order; junction bases with no gene match: 5. Germline V gene lookup returns CDR1 SGHRS and CDR2 YFSETQ. TCRdb keeps only in-frame clones here, not all; method: immunoSEQ multiplex PCR. The sample includes roughly 93,000 clones, under 95% of them seen just once. Material: peripheral blood, obtained after pregnancy. This receptor was obtained from a female donor in good health, enrolled as a control in a pregnancy study. J is TRBJ2-3 and V is TRBV5-1, with 9 bases fitting TRBD2. The CDR3 sequence: CASRAGGLADTQYF. CDR3 DNA sequence: TGCGCCAGCAGAGCGGGAGGTCTCGCAGATACGCAGTATTTT.